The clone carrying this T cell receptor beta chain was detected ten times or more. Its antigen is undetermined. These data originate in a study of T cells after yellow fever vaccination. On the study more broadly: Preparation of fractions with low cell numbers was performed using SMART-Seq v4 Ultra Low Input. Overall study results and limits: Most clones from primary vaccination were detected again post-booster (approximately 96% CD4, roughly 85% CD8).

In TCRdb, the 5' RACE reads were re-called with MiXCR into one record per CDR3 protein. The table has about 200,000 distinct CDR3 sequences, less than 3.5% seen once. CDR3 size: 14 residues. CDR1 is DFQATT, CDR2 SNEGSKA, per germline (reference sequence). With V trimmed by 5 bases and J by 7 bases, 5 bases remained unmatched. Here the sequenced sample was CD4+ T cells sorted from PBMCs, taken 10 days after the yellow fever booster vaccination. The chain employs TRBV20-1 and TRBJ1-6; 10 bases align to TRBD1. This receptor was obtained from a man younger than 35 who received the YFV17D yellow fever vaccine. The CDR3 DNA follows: TGCAGTGCTCCGACAGGGGGCATAAATTCACCCCTCCACTTT. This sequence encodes CSAPTGGINSPLHF.